This passage covers 9 T cell receptor beta chains from one sample sequenced in a study of T cells in Graves' hyperthyroidism and ophthalmopathy. RNA transcripts provided the source from which TCR beta CDR3 regions were amplified. The HTBI primer set was used in a first-round RT-PCR of the TCR CDR3. TCRdb ran MiXCR on the multiplex PCR reads and lists one entry per CDR3 protein. The sample includes 600,000 to 800,000 distinct CDR3 sequences, about a third of them seen just once. The sample was blood. The receptors stem from a woman between 40 and 50 years old with Graves' hyperthyroidism.

This chain connects TRBV7-2 to TRBJ2-7; 7 nucleotides match TRBD1. V was pared by 5 bases and J by 0 bases, with 7 bases of the junction left unmatched. The CDR3 runs to 15 residues. Germline loops: CDR1 SGHTA, CDR2 FQGNSA. Written as DNA, the CDR3 is TGTGCCAGCAGCGTTCAGGGGGTCAGCTCCTACGAGCAGTACTTC. This sequence encodes CASSVQGVSSYEQYF.

The gene calls are TRBV4-1 and TRBJ1-2, with D tentatively TRBD1 (5 bases). CDR1 is MGHRA, CDR2 YSYEKL, per germline. The CDR3 spans 15 residues. V was clipped by 1 base and J by 4 bases, with 13 bases between them. CDR3 coding DNA: TGCGCCAGCAGCCAAGCCGGAGGGGCTTTCTATGGCTACACCTTC. This sequence encodes CASSQAGGAFYGYTF.

This clonotype has just a few counts. This sequence joins TRBV12-3 or TRBV12-4 and TRBJ1-5; TRBD1 matches at 7 bases. There are 12 residues in the CDR3. V was clipped by 6 bases and J by 6 bases; unmatched bases: 2. In DNA, the CDR3 is TGTGCCAGCAGAGCAGGGGGTCAGCCCCAGCATTTT. Translating gives CASRAGGQPQHF.

This clonotype was found many times. The chain couples TRBV15 to TRBJ1-1; the D is unclear. The CDR3 spans 13 residues. Per germline, CDR1 LNHNV and CDR2 YYDKDF (reference sequence). Trimming shortened V by 5 bases and J by 6 bases, and 13 bases separated the two germline ends. The DNA of the CDR3 is TGTGCCACCAGCCTCTCGGACCTGTCTGAAGCTTTCTTT. It yields the protein CATSLSDLSEAFF.

A few counts support this clonotype. The rearrangement uses TRBV6-5 and TRBJ1-6, with D possibly matching TRBD1 (6 bases). Looked up from germline, CDR1 is MNHEY and CDR2 is SVGAGI. This CDR3 spans 14 amino acids. The V end lost 6 bases, the J end lost 9 bases, and 15 bases lay between the germline ends. CDR3 loop: CASSQGSTSSPLHF. The CDR3 coding sequence is TGTGCCAGCAGCCAGGGGAGTACGAGTTCACCCCTCCACTTT.

The chain combines TRBV6-5 with TRBJ1-2; D possibly corresponds to TRBD1 (5 bases). The CDR3 runs to 13 residues. Germline loops: CDR1 MNHEY, CDR2 SVGAGI. V lost 6 bases, J lost 3 bases, and 11 bases lay in between. The CDR3 DNA is TGTGCCAGCAGAGTCAGGGAAGACTATGGCTACACCTTC. Protein product: CASRVREDYGYTF.

In its sample, this clonotype was seen once. The rearrangement links TRBV6-5 to TRBJ1-1, with TRBD1 as a possible D gene (6 bases). The CDR3 spans 15 residues. V shed 5 bases and J shed 11 bases, with 24 bases lying between them. Germline V gives CDR1 MNHEY, CDR2 SVGAGI. In nucleotides, the CDR3 is TGTGCCAGCAGTGAAGCCAGAAGGGTTCTGAGGGGGGCTTTCTTT. It encodes CASSEARRVLRGAFF.

This chain connects TRBV5-6 to TRBJ1-4; TRBD1 is a possible D gene (5 bases). The CDR3 runs 15 residues. Trimming pared 1 base from V and 4 bases from J, leaving 11 bases between. Germline CDR1 and CDR2: SGHDT and YYEEEE. The CDR3 reads CASSLLGTYNEKLFF. The CDR3 bases are TGTGCCAGCAGCTTGTTAGGGACTTATAATGAAAAACTGTTTTTT. The entire variable domain, with the rest obtained from reference TRBV5-6 and TRBJ1-4, is as follows: DAGVTQSPTHLIKTRGQQVTLRCSPKSGHDTVSWYQQALGQGPQFIFQYYEEEERQRGNFPDRFSGHQFPNYSSELNVNALLLGDSALYLCASSLLGTYNEKLFFGSGTQLSVL.

Regarding this clonotype: One end of the junction fails to match germline, which may point to a read error. The chain combines TRBV5-1 with TRBJ1-4; 7 bases map to TRBD1. The CDR3 has 15 residues. CDR1 is SGHRS and CDR2 is YFSETQ in the germline V gene. CDR3 coding DNA: TGTGCCAGCAGCCAACGGACAGGAGACTTCGAAAAACTGTTTTTT. This gives the protein CASSQRTGDFEKLFF.